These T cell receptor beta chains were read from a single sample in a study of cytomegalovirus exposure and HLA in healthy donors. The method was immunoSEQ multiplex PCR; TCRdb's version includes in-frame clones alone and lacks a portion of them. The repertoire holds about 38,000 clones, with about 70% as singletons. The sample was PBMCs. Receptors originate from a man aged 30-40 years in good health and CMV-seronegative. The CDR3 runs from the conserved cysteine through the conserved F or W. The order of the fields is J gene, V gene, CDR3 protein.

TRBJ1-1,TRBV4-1,CASSPGQGENTEAFF
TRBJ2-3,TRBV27,CASSPKGARDTQYF
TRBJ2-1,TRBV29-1,CSVDKGTSGSRNEQFF
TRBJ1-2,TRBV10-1,CASSGTRLANYGYTF
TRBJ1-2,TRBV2,CASRPRQARGGYTF
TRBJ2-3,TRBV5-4,CASSLLSGRSPDTQYF
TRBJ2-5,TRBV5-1,CASSLEPAAETQYF
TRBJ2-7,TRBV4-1,CASSQGRQGTYEQYF
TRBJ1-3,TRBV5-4,CASSSGQQRASGNTIYF
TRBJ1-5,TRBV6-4,CASSEPETLMTNSNQPQHF
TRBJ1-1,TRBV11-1,CASSPTDRGNTEAFF
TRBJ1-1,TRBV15,CATSRGTMNTEAFF
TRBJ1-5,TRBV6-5,CASSVSGVGNQPQHF
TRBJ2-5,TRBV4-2,CASSSRDRGMETQYF
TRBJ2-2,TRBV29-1,CSVDRGGSGELFF
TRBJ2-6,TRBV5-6,CASSPKRSGANVLTF
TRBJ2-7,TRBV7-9,CASSPRGLDEQYF
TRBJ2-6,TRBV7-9,CASSPNLSPSGANVLTF
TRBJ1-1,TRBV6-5,CASSKQGMNTEAFF
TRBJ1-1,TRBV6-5,CASSTGNTEAFF
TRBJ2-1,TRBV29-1,CSVEDGAGSSYNEQFF
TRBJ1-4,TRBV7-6,CASSPGQGANEKLFF
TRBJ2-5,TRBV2,CASSAGLTTRETQYF
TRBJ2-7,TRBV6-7,CASSYGDRGHDEQYF
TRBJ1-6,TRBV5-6,CASSPQGDNSPLHF
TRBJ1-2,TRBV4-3,CASSQDQIGVGYGYTF
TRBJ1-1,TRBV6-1,CASSLGAGRTEAFF
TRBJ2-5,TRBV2,CASSQGRQETQYF
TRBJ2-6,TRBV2,CASSVSRVSGANVLTF
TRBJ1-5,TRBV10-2,CATMPTQGNREQPQHF
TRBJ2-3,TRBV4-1,CASSQEIVPYTQYF
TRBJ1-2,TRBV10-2,CASSGGQGPGGYTF
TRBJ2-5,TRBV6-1,CASVSGTLETQYF
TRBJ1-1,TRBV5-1,CASSPRTGLDTEAFF
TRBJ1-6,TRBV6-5,CASRYTGNLPNSPLHF
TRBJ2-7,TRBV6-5,CASSSSDRLSYEQYF
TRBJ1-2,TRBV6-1,CASSPDPTGFYGYTF
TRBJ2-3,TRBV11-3,CASSYTGTSTDTQYF
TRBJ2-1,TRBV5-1,CASSVVLAGVFHEQFF
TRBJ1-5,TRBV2,CASSGPQGNQPQHF
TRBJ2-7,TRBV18,CASSLQGVGSYEQYF
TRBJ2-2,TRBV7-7,CASSLDRAGELFF
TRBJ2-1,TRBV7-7,CASSLDGLYNEQFF
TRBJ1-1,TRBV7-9,CASRSGNTEAFF
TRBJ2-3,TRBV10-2,CASSKEGYTQYF
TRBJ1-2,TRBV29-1,CSVFRTGEVGGYTF
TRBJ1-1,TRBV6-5,CASSGQGNTEAFF
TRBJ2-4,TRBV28,CASSLLGAQNIQYF
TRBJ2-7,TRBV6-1,CASSEFGTGPYEQYF
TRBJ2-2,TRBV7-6,CASSYGLAGVLNTGELFF
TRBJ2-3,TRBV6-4,CASSDSAGDGTDTQYF